This TCR beta chain was found in a study of response to subunit inactivated influenza vaccine. The study, taken as a whole, reports: That few new T cells are recruited by each seasonal influenza vaccination was the authors' suggestion.

Of note for this clonotype: Its antigen is unknown.

TCRdb processed the RT-PCR reads anew with MiXCR; each CDR3 protein has one entry. The data hold hundreds of thousands of distinct CDR3 sequences, with 14% observed a single time. The CDR3 extends over 15 amino acids. CDR1 and CDR2 from the germline V gene are SGHTA and FQGNSA. V lost 2 bases and J 9 bases, leaving 17 bases between the germline ends. V and J are TRBV7-2 and TRBJ2-1; the D gene is possibly TRBD2 (6 bases). The receptor was derived from a man aged 45-60 years who received an inactivated influenza vaccine. The specimen was PBMCs from blood, collected roughly 2 weeks before vaccination. CDR3 coding DNA: TGTGCCAGCAGCTTAAGGCGGCGGGACGCTACTGAGCAGTTCTTC. Its protein product is CASSLRRRDATEQFF.